These T cell receptor beta chains were read from a single sample in a study of blood T cell repertoires in COVID-19. The table came from immunoSEQ multiplex PCR; TCRdb's copy has only in-frame clones and leaves some out. The profile covers about 100,000 clones, with around 66% appearing a single time and roughly 6% taken by the ten largest. The sample was peripheral blood. All receptors come from a man at least 80 years old with acute or convalescent COVID-19. CDR3s include the opening cysteine and the closing phenylalanine or tryptophan. A D gene is named only where the DNA matches it firmly. Size tells how often a clone was seen (once, few, many) or the class of an expanded clone, and some rows leave it out.

>.|TRBD1|TRBV6-5|TRBJ1-2
CASGWGTGRSGYTF
TGTGCCAGCGGGTGGGGGACAGGGCGGAGTGGCTACACCTTC
>.|.|TRBV19|TRBJ2-5
CASSIQVGGLAQYF
TGTGCCAGTAGTATCCAGGTCGGGGGGCTGGCCCAGTACTTC
>.|.|TRBV10-3|TRBJ1-1
CAISGGERTEAFF
TGTGCCATCTCCGGTGGGGAGAGGACTGAAGCTTTCTTT
>.|TRBD1|TRBV5-6|TRBJ2-7
CASSLQGAYEQYF
TGTGCCAGCAGCTTACAGGGGGCGTACGAGCAGTACTTC
>few|TRBD2|TRBV7-9|TRBJ2-3
CASTLTASGASTDTQYF
TGTGCCAGCACCCTAACGGCTAGCGGAGCAAGCACAGATACGCAGTATTTT
>.|TRBD1|TRBV28|TRBJ1-1
CASSLSQGVTEAFF
TGTGCCAGCAGTTTATCCCAGGGGGTCACTGAAGCTTTCTTT
>.|TRBD1|TRBV18|TRBJ1-3
CASSSQGAPGNTIYF
TGTGCCAGCTCGAGTCAGGGGGCTCCTGGAAACACCATATATTTT
>.|.|TRBV3-1/TRBV3-2|TRBJ1-5
CASSQGGGGSGNQPQHF
TGTGCCAGCAGCCAAGGGGGGGGAGGAAGCGGCAATCAGCCCCAGCATTTT
>.|.|TRBV5-6|TRBJ1-5
CASSSRGTEKVQPQHF
TGTGCCAGCAGCTCCCGGGGTACAGAGAAGGTTCAGCCCCAGCATTTT
>.|TRBD2|TRBV5-1|TRBJ2-7
CASSLLAGSSYEQYF
TGCGCCAGCAGTCTTCTAGCGGGAAGCTCCTACGAGCAGTACTTC
>few|TRBD2|TRBV19|TRBJ2-3
CASVAGSTDTQYF
TGTGCCAGCGTAGCGGGAAGCACAGATACGCAGTATTTT
>.|.|TRBV25-1|TRBJ1-2
CASEGRGNGYTF
TGTGCCAGCGAGGGCCGGGGGAATGGCTACACCTTC
>few|TRBD2|TRBV6-2/TRBV6-3|TRBJ2-1
CASSQGLAGYEQFF
TGTGCCAGCAGCCAGGGACTAGCGGGCTATGAGCAGTTCTTC
>.|TRBD1|TRBV5-4|TRBJ1-2
CASSLQGPSYGYTF
TGTGCCAGCAGCTTACAGGGGCCCAGCTATGGCTACACCTTC
>.|.|TRBV29-1|TRBJ2-1
CSVADRWSYNEQFF
TGCAGCGTTGCAGACAGGTGGTCCTACAATGAGCAGTTCTTC
>.|.|TRBV19|TRBJ2-1
CASSPGWARSSYNEQFF
TGTGCCAGTAGTCCAGGGTGGGCCAGGAGCTCCTACAATGAGCAGTTCTTC
>.|TRBD1|TRBV7-2|TRBJ1-1
CASSFTGGTEAFF
TGTGCCAGCAGCTTTACAGGGGGCACTGAAGCTTTCTTT
>.|.|TRBV11-3|TRBJ1-6
CASSLSPISPLHF
TGTGCCAGCAGCTTAAGCCCCATTTCACCCCTCCACTTT
>few|.|TRBV7-9|TRBJ2-3
CASSYLPTGGGGDTQYF
TGTGCCAGCAGCTATTTACCGACAGGAGGCGGGGGAGATACGCAGTATTTT
>.|TRBD1|TRBV9|TRBJ1-1
CASSSPTRDRANTEAFF
TGTGCCAGCAGCTCACCTACCCGGGACAGGGCTAACACTGAAGCTTTCTTT
>once|.|TRBV5-5|TRBJ2-3
CASSLLNTQYF
TGTGCCAGCAGCCTATTAAATACGCAGTATTTT
>few|.|TRBV6-5|TRBJ1-2
CASSYDSNYGYTF
TGTGCCAGCAGCTATGACAGTAACTATGGCTACACCTTC
>.|.|TRBV4-2|TRBJ2-7
CASSQATGSSYEQYF
TGTGCCAGCAGCCAGGCGACTGGTAGCTCCTACGAGCAGTACTTC
>.|TRBD1|TRBV18|TRBJ2-7
CASSPPTGGVNEQYF
TGTGCCAGCTCACCGCCTACAGGGGGTGTAAACGAGCAGTACTTC
>.|TRBD2|TRBV11-1|TRBJ2-1
CASSSLAGPYNEQFF
TGTGCCAGCAGTTCACTAGCGGGACCTTACAATGAGCAGTTCTTC
>.|.|TRBV7-3|TRBJ2-3
CASSLEGAQTDTQYF
TGTGCCAGCAGCTTGGAGGGGGCGCAGACAGATACGCAGTATTTT